What follows describes a single T cell receptor beta chain. Its antigen target is currently unknown. No clone much larger than this one lies a single base away; base qualities are absent. V gives up 5 bases and J gives up 6 bases, and the segment between their germline ends measures 12 bases. The CDR3 runs 13 residues from the cysteine to the phenylalanine. The sequence is cut down to CDR3 DNA, 39 bases in frame from base 1. The germline V gene gives CDR1 as MNHEY and CDR2 as SVGEGT. For sequencing, an Illumina HiSeq 1500 was employed. TCRdb reprocessed the public reads (quality trimming at Q25 with fastp, clone calling with MiXCR) and kept in-frame beta chains. Every CDR3 protein is listed once, alongside the most common genes and DNA of its rows. Counted in this sample were fewer than 900,000 distinct CDR3 sequences; almost 30% of them appeared once. The top ten hold around 13% of the sample. The data belong to a study of T cell repertoires in cytomegalovirus infection (dated by TCRdb to about 2019). About the investigation overall: The peptide stimulations were aimed at well-studied HLA-B-restricted epitopes as well as recently identified HLA-C-restricted CMV epitopes, whose presentation resists viral immunomodulation. Donor HLA type was relevant to the analysis, because carriage of CMV infection together with the matching HLA type was indicated by public TCR beta signatures. The research as a whole found: In the ex vivo response, HLA-C-restricted CMV-specific TCR beta clonotypes were dominant, and in two of eight donors the single most frequent clonotype came from this HLA-C-restricted group. Cumulative frequency of public TCR beta family members discriminated carriers of CMV infection plus the relevant HLA type in this cohort and an independent 352-donor cohort.

According to the study, the label for this sample's treatment or condition signals: in vitro stimulation with specific CMV peptide epitopes to enrich CMV-specific T cells. The sequencing here drew on cultured CD8+ T cells from PBMCs, taken from culture after CMV antigen stimulation. The V and J genes are TRBV6-2 or TRBV6-3 and TRBJ2-3, with no D gene named confidently. The receptor's source is a human donor in good health (CMV status not recorded). Some clones in this sample may be carry-over from other donors' samples. The CDR3 in this case is CASSRNSKDTQYF. The DNA is TGTGCCAGCAGTAGGAATAGTAAGGATACGCAGTATTTT.